This passage covers 27 T cell receptor beta chains from one sample sequenced in a study of T cell responses to AZD1222 COVID-19 vaccine (dated by TCRdb to about 2021). In light of the paper, this sample's time point label describes: about 28 days (+/-7) after the second vaccine dose. The method behind the library was the immunoSEQ multiplex PCR assay. In TCRdb, the immuneACCESS table is reduced to in-frame sequences with V and J assigned. These tables do not hold every clone; where another copy was compared, an unresolved V gene accounts for under half, and the others remain unexplained. The sample table holds some 130,000 clones, of which 90% to 95% were seen once. The top ten clonotypes cover 6.5% to 8.5% of the sample. Material: peripheral blood, obtained 28 days after the second AZD1222 dose. The receptors originated from an adult who received the AZD1222 COVID-19 vaccine.

This chain connects TRBV27 to TRBJ1-5; TRBD1 might be the D (5 bases). The germline CDR1 and CDR2 sequences are MNHEY and SMNVEV (reference sequence). Trimming took 6 bases from V and 3 from J, leaving 12 bases between them. The CDR3 extends over 14 amino acids. CDR3 in amino acids: CASSPGRFNQPQHF. The CDR3 DNA is TGTGCCAGCAGCCCGGGACGTTTCAATCAGCCCCAGCATTTT.

The rearrangement uses TRBV3-1 (or the pseudogene TRBV3-2) and TRBJ2-1, with D perhaps given as TRBD1 or TRBD2 (5 bases each). This CDR3 contains 13 residues. CDR1 is LGHDT, CDR2 YNNKEL, per germline (reference sequence). V lost 8 bases and J lost 10, with 18 bases in between. DNA of the CDR3: TGTGCCAGCTCCGGGACCCCTCGGAGGGAGCAGTTCTTC. Residues: CASSGTPRREQFF.

This clone has just a few counts. The V gene is TRBV19, the J gene TRBJ2-5; TRBD2 matches 9 bases. The CDR3 has 15 amino acids. Per the germline V gene, CDR1 is LNHDA and CDR2 is SQIVND (reference sequence). The J segment lost 1 base and the V segment lost 7 bases, leaving 7 bases of the junction unmatched. This chain's CDR3 is CASTTAGGLQETQYF. CDR3 nucleotides: TGTGCCAGTACAACAGCGGGGGGCCTCCAAGAGACCCAGTACTTC.

The chain combines TRBV7-9 with TRBJ2-5; a weak D match, TRBD2 (6 bases). Per germline, CDR1 SEHNR and CDR2 FQNEAQ (reference sequence). V lost 4 bases to trimming and J lost 2 bases, with 14 bases between them. The CDR3 is 15 amino acids. CDR3 in DNA: TGTGCCAGCAGCTACCGCCGGGACTTACAAGAGACCCAGTACTTC. It specifies CASSYRRDLQETQYF.

This chain joins TRBV7-9 and TRBJ1-3, with 7 nucleotides matching TRBD1. This CDR3 is built from 15 residues. Germline assignment: CDR1 SEHNR and CDR2 FQNEAQ (reference sequence). The junction had 4 bases not matched to a gene; V was cut back by 5 bases and J by 0 bases. CDR3 coding DNA: TGTGCCAGCAGCCCCCAGGGGGACTCTGGAAACACCATATATTTT. As protein: CASSPQGDSGNTIYF. The whole variable domain, filled in from reference TRBV7-9 and TRBJ1-3, reads DTGVSQNPRHKITKRGQNVTFRCDPISEHNRLYWYRQTLGQGPEFLTYFQNEAQLEKSRLLSDRFSAERPKGSFSTLEIQRTEQGDSAMYLCASSPQGDSGNTIYFGEGSWLTVV.

The rearrangement joins TRBV25-1 to TRBJ2-1; 10 nucleotides agree with TRBD1. The CDR3 runs to 16 residues. CDR1 is MGHDK and CDR2 is SYGVNS in the germline V gene. After removal of 3 bases from V and 8 bases from J, the junction contained 10 bases not matched to a gene. The CDR3 is CASSEWGDRGVYEQFF. CDR3 bases: TGTGCCAGCAGTGAGTGGGGGGACAGGGGAGTTTATGAGCAGTTCTTC.

The rearrangement joins TRBV4-2 to TRBJ2-1; 11 positions match TRBD2. CDR3 length equals 13 residues. CDR1 and CDR2 (germline): LGHNA, YNFKEQ. V was pared by 6 bases and J by 8 bases, with 3 bases of the junction left unmatched. This CDR3 reads CASRLAGVHEQFF. CDR3 in DNA: TGTGCCAGCAGACTAGCGGGGGTCCATGAGCAGTTCTTC.

The rearrangement joins TRBV7-8 to TRBJ1-1, with 8 nucleotides matching TRBD1. The CDR3 has 16 residues. Germline V gene lookup returns CDR1 SGHVS and CDR2 FQNEAQ. With 1 base clipped from V and 5 bases from J, the junction kept 9 bases outside the gene matches. The CDR3 spells CASSLVVPGQGTEAFF. The CDR3 DNA is TGTGCCAGCAGCTTAGTAGTCCCCGGACAGGGAACTGAAGCTTTCTTT.

V gene TRBV7-8 combines with J gene TRBJ1-1; no reliable D call. Trimming shortened V by 2 bases and J by 6 bases, and 13 bases separated the two germline ends. The CDR3 runs to 14 residues. In germline, CDR1 is SGHVS, CDR2 FQNEAQ. The CDR3 spells CASSLKGMIPEAFF. CDR3 nucleotide sequence: TGTGCCAGCAGCTTAAAGGGAATGATACCTGAAGCTTTCTTT.

The chain couples TRBV2 to TRBJ1-2, with D possibly TRBD1 on 6 matching bases. With 3 bases removed from V and 10 bases from J, the gap between germline ends came to 15 bases. CDR1 is SNHLY and CDR2 is FYNNEI in the germline V gene. This CDR3 region has 13 residues. CDR3 loop: CASSEKPQGPYTF. DNA of the CDR3: TGTGCCAGCAGTGAGAAGCCCCAGGGGCCCTACACCTTC.

The chain links TRBV7-8 to TRBJ2-1; TRBD1 is a possible D gene (6 bases). Trimming stripped 4 bases from V and 2 bases from J, with 12 bases between. CDR1 and CDR2 (germline): SGHVS, FQNEAQ. This CDR3 comprises 15 residues. This CDR3 is CASSSLGGTYNEQFF. The CDR3 DNA reads TGTGCCAGCAGCTCTTTAGGGGGAACCTACAATGAGCAGTTCTTC.

The rearrangement uses TRBV11-3 and TRBJ2-5; D not certain. Germline CDR1 reads SGHNT; CDR2 reads YENEEA. The CDR3 extends over 13 amino acids. With 5 bases removed from V and 5 bases from J, the gap between germline ends came to 12 bases. This chain's CDR3 is CASSARLGETQYF. The CDR3 DNA is TGTGCCAGCAGCGCCCGGCTTGGGGAGACCCAGTACTTC.

The chain links TRBV7-9 to TRBJ1-3, with TRBD1 as a possible D gene (6 bases). In germline, CDR1 is SEHNR, CDR2 FQNEAQ (reference sequence). V was pared by 5 bases and J by 2 bases, with 10 bases between. CDR3 size: 14 residues. The CDR3 coding sequence is TGTGCCAGCAGCACCGGACAGACTGGAAACACCATATATTTT. Translation gives CASSTGQTGNTIYF. The full variable domain, with the rest looked up from reference TRBV7-9 and TRBJ1-3, is DTGVSQNPRHKITKRGQNVTFRCDPISEHNRLYWYRQTLGQGPEFLTYFQNEAQLEKSRLLSDRFSAERPKGSFSTLEIQRTEQGDSAMYLCASSTGQTGNTIYFGEGSWLTVV.

This clone has a single count. Within the sample, other DNA sequences also encode this same CDR3. This chain joins TRBV12-3 or TRBV12-4 and TRBJ1-6; D gene unclear. Trimming left V 3 bases short and J 8 bases short, with 5 bases between. The CDR3 consists of 12 residues. The CDR3 protein is CASSFLDSPLHF. The CDR3 region has the DNA TGTGCCAGCAGTTTCCTCGATTCACCCCTCCACTTT.

The chain has TRBV11-2 and TRBJ1-1, with D unresolved. The germline V gene has CDR1 SGHAT and CDR2 FQNNGV. The CDR3 runs to 13 residues. V lost 7 bases and J lost 0, with 9 bases in between. Here the CDR3 DNA reads TGTGCCAGCACTCAACAGTTGAACACTGAAGCTTTCTTT. Translating gives CASTQQLNTEAFF.

This chain joins TRBV30 and TRBJ1-4; 9 bases are shared with TRBD1. The CDR3 runs 15 residues. Losses at the gene ends were 3 bases for V and 8 bases for J; bases not matched to a gene: 10. Germline CDR1 is GTSNPN and CDR2 is SVGIG (reference sequence). The CDR3 here is CAWRVRDRVGEKLFF. The CDR3 DNA follows: TGTGCCTGGAGGGTCCGGGACAGGGTAGGCGAAAAACTGTTTTTT.

The CDR3 region has the DNA TGTGCCAGCAGCCAAGATCTGGGTCCGTGGGAGCAGTACTTC. The encoded protein is CASSQDLGPWEQYF. The V gene is TRBV3-1 (or the pseudogene TRBV3-2), the J gene TRBJ2-7; D remains ambiguous. CDR3 length equals 14 residues. The germline V gene encodes CDR1 LGHDT and CDR2 YNNKEL (reference sequence). With 0 bases removed from V and 7 bases from J, the gap between germline ends came to 13 bases.

The chain links TRBV9 to TRBJ2-1; TRBD1 matches 8 bases. Per germline, CDR1 SGDLS and CDR2 YYNGEE. Trimming removed 1 base from V and 5 bases from J; junction bases left unmatched: 8. This CDR3 region has 16 residues. This CDR3 is CASSVNRDRPDNEQFF. In DNA, the CDR3 is TGTGCCAGCAGCGTAAACCGGGACAGGCCCGACAATGAGCAGTTCTTC. The full variable domain, rest sourced from reference TRBV9 and TRBJ2-1, is DSGVTQTPKHLITATGQRVTLRCSPRSGDLSVYWYQQSLDQGLQFLIQYYNGEERAKGNILERFSAQQFPDLHSELNLSSLELGDSALYFCASSVNRDRPDNEQFFGPGTRLTVL.

The J gene is TRBJ1-2, the V gene TRBV19; D is uncertain. This CDR3 spans 15 amino acids. The V gene lost 3 bases and the J gene lost 4 bases, with 15 bases spanning the gap. The germline V gene encodes CDR1 LNHDA and CDR2 SQIVND (reference sequence). The CDR3 DNA reads TGTGCCAGTAGTATCCCCCAGGCGGCTGGCTATGGCTACACCTTC. Translated, it gives CASSIPQAAGYGYTF.

This rearrangement joins TRBV30 to TRBJ1-2, with TRBD1 as a possible D gene (6 bases). V gave up 3 bases and J gave up 2 bases, with 10 bases separating them. The CDR3 length is 13 residues. The germline V gene encodes CDR1 GTSNPN and CDR2 SVGIG (reference sequence). The CDR3 sequence: CAWSIQGNYGYTF. The CDR3 region has the DNA TGTGCCTGGAGCATACAGGGAAACTATGGCTACACCTTC. The full variable domain, its missing parts supplied by reference TRBV30 and TRBJ1-2, is SQTIHQWPATLVQPVGSPLSLECTVEGTSNPNLYWYRQAAGRGLQLLFYSVGIGQISSEVPQNLSASRPQDRQFILSSKKLLLSDSGFYLCAWSIQGNYGYTFGSGTRLTVV.

The V call is TRBV7-3, the J call TRBJ2-5; 11 positions agree with TRBD1. This CDR3 has 15 residues. The germline V gene has CDR1 SGHTA and CDR2 FQGTGA. J was trimmed by 5 bases and V by 4 bases; bases with no gene match: 6. The CDR3 DNA sequence: TGTGCCAGCAGCTCCGGGACAGGGGGGTTTGAGACCCAGTACTTC. Amino acid sequence: CASSSGTGGFETQYF.

The V gene is TRBV4-3, the J gene TRBJ2-5, with D possibly matching TRBD1 (5 bases). V gave up 0 bases and J gave up 7 bases, with 15 bases separating them. Germline CDR1 and CDR2: LGHNA and YSLEER. This CDR3 is built from 15 residues. CDR3 in amino acids: CASSQEYLGRGTQYF. The CDR3 region has the DNA TGCGCCAGCAGCCAAGAGTACCTGGGAAGGGGGACCCAGTACTTC.

V and J are TRBV5-6 and TRBJ2-5, with TRBD2 identical over 8 bases. J lost 7 bases, V lost 4 bases, and 3 bases had no gene match. The germline V gene has CDR1 SGHDT and CDR2 YYEEEE. The CDR3 has 12 amino acids. CDR3 in DNA: TGTGCCAGCAGCCCGGGAGGGGGGACCCAGTACTTC. This sequence encodes CASSPGGGTQYF. Variable domain in full (rest from reference TRBV5-6 and TRBJ2-5): DAGVTQSPTHLIKTRGQQVTLRCSPKSGHDTVSWYQQALGQGPQFIFQYYEEEERQRGNFPDRFSGHQFPNYSSELNVNALLLGDSALYLCASSPGGGTQYFGPGTRLLVL.

The V gene is TRBV18, the J gene TRBJ1-5; the D gene is possibly TRBD1 (5 bases). The germline V gene has CDR1 KGHSH and CDR2 LQKENI. The CDR3 contains 15 residues. Trimming removed 1 base at V and 5 bases at J, with 12 bases between. CDR3 in DNA: TGTGCCAGCTCACCACTAGGGGCTGCGGATCAGCCCCAGCATTTT. As protein: CASSPLGAADQPQHF.

The V gene is TRBV29-1, the J gene TRBJ1-2; weak D call: TRBD1 (6 bases). Looked up from germline, CDR1 is SQVTM and CDR2 is ANQGSEA. Between the trimmed V and J ends, which lost 4 bases and 2 bases, there was a span of 20 bases. The CDR3 length is 16 residues. The CDR3 reads CSVGLGTGTLNYGYTF. DNA for the CDR3: TGCAGCGTTGGGTTAGGTACCGGGACACTCAACTATGGCTACACCTTC.

The chain recombines TRBV3-1 (or the pseudogene TRBV3-2) with TRBJ1-5; 7 nucleotides align to TRBD1. The CDR3 loop spans 15 amino acids. Trimming cost V 6 bases and J 6 bases; bases outside gene matches: 11. Germline values: CDR1 LGHDT, CDR2 YNNKEL (reference sequence). CDR3 coding DNA: TGTGCCAGCAGTCCTACACAGGGGCCCAGTCAGCCCCAGCATTTT. Translating it yields CASSPTQGPSQPQHF.

The chain carries TRBV28 and TRBJ2-7; possibly TRBD1 or TRBD2 for D (5 bases each). V dropped 5 bases and J dropped 4 bases, with 15 bases sitting between them. The CDR3 covers 14 residues. Germline V CDR1 and CDR2: MDHEN, SYDVKM. The CDR3, as DNA: TGTGCCAGCAGTACGTCCGGGACGGTATACGAGCAGTACTTC. Translation: CASSTSGTVYEQYF.